The present T cell receptor beta chain was sequenced within a study of blood T cell repertoires in COVID-19. At the level of the study: Both acute and convalescent COVID-19 samples were obtained from the United States, Italy and Spain. PBMCs, B-cell-depleted T cells, or T cells were the source of the cDNA or gDNA that made up the material.

In the original workflow: Scientists estimated how many nucleated cells there were by amplifying reference gene primers. The method was immunoSEQ multiplex PCR; TCRdb's version includes in-frame clones alone and lacks a portion of them. Clone size and V and J calls were adopted from that table, with D and trimming inferred from the DNA. Here the sample spans 85,000 or so clones, about nine tenths being singletons. J lost 2 bases, V lost 5 bases, and 6 bases had no gene match. The CDR3 contains 14 residues. Germline assignment: CDR1 LNHDA and CDR2 SQIVND (reference sequence). The rearrangement links TRBV19 to TRBJ2-7, with TRBD2 matching over 7 bases. This TCR derives from a middle-aged man with active or convalescent COVID-19. The specimen was peripheral blood. The CDR3 reads CASSPGGGPYEQYF. CDR3 nucleotide sequence: TGTGCCAGTAGTCCCGGCGGGGGTCCCTACGAGCAGTACTTC.